This is a list of T cell receptor beta chains from one sample in a study of T cell responses to AZD1222 COVID-19 vaccine. Sequenced by immunoSEQ multiplex PCR; TCRdb stores in-frame clones only, minus some. The sample lists 55,000 to 80,000 clones; about 74% were seen once. The source material was peripheral blood, sampled on day 0 of AZD1222 vaccination. These receptors came from an adult in good health. Each CDR3 is given with its conserved first and last residue. D genes are given only for firm matches. The size of a clone is reported for some rows only, either as once, few or many, or as a class for expanded clones.

CDR3nt | CDR3aa | d_gene | abundance | j_gene | v_gene
TGTGCCAGCCGTCTTGGAGGCGCGGACACTGAAGCTTTCTTT | CASRLGGADTEAFF | . | . | TRBJ1-1 | TRBV3-1/TRBV3-2
TGCGCCAGCAGCTTGGATTTTGGCAGCCTCCATAATTCACCCCTCCACTTT | CASSLDFGSLHNSPLHF | . | . | TRBJ1-6 | TRBV5-1
TGTGCCAGTAGCGCCTCAGGGGCGGATACGCAGTATTTT | CASSASGADTQYF | . | . | TRBJ2-3 | TRBV19
TGTGCCAGCAGCTTGGGGGGCGGGGGTCCGAACACTGAAGCTTTCTTT | CASSLGGGGPNTEAFF | . | . | TRBJ1-1 | TRBV5-4
TGTGCCAGCAGCCTCGGGCCAGGACAGTACTTC | CASSLGPGQYF | . | . | TRBJ2-7 | TRBV11-2
TGTGCCAGCAGCTTAGCGGCAGCTTGGACCTTC | CASSLAAAWTF | . | . | TRBJ1-2 | TRBV7-9
TGCGCCAGCAGTCATGTGGGGCTATATCAGCCCCAGCATTTT | CASSHVGLYQPQHF | . | few | TRBJ1-5 | TRBV23-1
TGTGCCTGTAGCCCTATGGTGGGCTACACCTTC | CACSPMVGYTF | . | . | TRBJ1-2 | TRBV30
TGTGCCAGCAGTGTACACCCCCAAGGGACAGGCCGGATAAACATTCAGTACTTC | CASSVHPQGTGRINIQYF | TRBD1 | . | TRBJ2-4 | TRBV2
TGTGCCAGCCTATCCGGGCAAGTAGCGGACACCATATATTTT | CASLSGQVADTIYF | . | once | TRBJ1-3 | TRBV19
TGTGCCAGTAGTAGGAACCGGGACGGGGGCTACGAGCAGTACTTC | CASSRNRDGGYEQYF | . | few | TRBJ2-7 | TRBV19
TGTGCCAGCAGCCAAGAAGGAGAGTGGAGAGGGACTGGCTACGAGCAGTACTTC | CASSQEGEWRGTGYEQYF | . | . | TRBJ2-7 | TRBV3-1/TRBV3-2
TGTGCCAGCAGCCGGAGGACAGGGAACACTGAAGCTTTCTTT | CASSRRTGNTEAFF | TRBD1 | . | TRBJ1-1 | TRBV2
TGTGCCAGCAGCTTATTTTCCGACAATGAGCAGTTCTTC | CASSLFSDNEQFF | . | . | TRBJ2-1 | TRBV7-2
TGTGCCAGCTCACCGGGGGTCGCCTACGAGCAGTACTTC | CASSPGVAYEQYF | . | . | TRBJ2-7 | TRBV18
TGTGCCAGCAGTTATACCGGACAGGTCGGGTACGAGCAGTACTTC | CASSYTGQVGYEQYF | TRBD1 | . | TRBJ2-7 | TRBV6-2/TRBV6-3
TGTGCCTGGAGCCCTGGGCGGAATTACGAGCAGTACTTC | CAWSPGRNYEQYF | . | . | TRBJ2-7 | TRBV30
TGTGCCACCAGTGATTTGCAACCCATGGGGGGACGGACGGAGACCCAGTACTTC | CATSDLQPMGGRTETQYF | . | . | TRBJ2-5 | TRBV24-1
TGTGCCAGCAGCTCGCGGGACTACCAAGAGACCCAGTACTTC | CASSSRDYQETQYF | . | . | TRBJ2-5 | TRBV5-4
TGTGCCAGCAGCTTAGGCCCGACAGGGGTGAATGAGCAGTTCTTC | CASSLGPTGVNEQFF | TRBD1 | . | TRBJ2-1 | TRBV11-2
TGTGCCAGCAGCTTGGGGGCCGAGCCCCCCAATGAGCAGTTCTTC | CASSLGAEPPNEQFF | . | . | TRBJ2-1 | TRBV5-6
TGCGCCAGCAGCCCCGGACAGGAAACATTTTTCTGGGGCTACACCTTC | CASSPGQETFFWGYTF | TRBD1 | few | TRBJ1-2 | TRBV4-3
TGCAGCGTTTTCAATCACGGGCTTCTCACCGGGGAGCTGTTTTTT | CSVFNHGLLTGELFF | . | . | TRBJ2-2 | TRBV29-1
TGTGCCAGCAGTTTATCCAGGGACGGGGAGCTGTTTTTT | CASSLSRDGELFF | . | few | TRBJ2-2 | TRBV27
TGTGCCAGCAGTTCTAGCGGCGAGCAGTACTTC | CASSSSGEQYF | TRBD2 | . | TRBJ2-7 | TRBV3-1/TRBV3-2
TGTGCCATCAGTGAGAGCCCCCCGGAGACAGTATCCTATGGCTACACCTTC | CAISESPPETVSYGYTF | . | . | TRBJ1-2 | TRBV10-3
TGCGCCAGCAGCTCTGACACTGGAAACACCATATATTTT | CASSSDTGNTIYF | . | once | TRBJ1-3 | TRBV5-1
TGTGCCAGCAGCGTAGCTGACGGAACCTATGGCTACACCTTC | CASSVADGTYGYTF | . | . | TRBJ1-2 | TRBV9
TGTGCCAGCAGCCTTCAGGGTATCTACGAGCAGTACTTC | CASSLQGIYEQYF | . | . | TRBJ2-7 | TRBV7-2
TGTGCCAGCAGCCTGGGGGTAGAGTGGACTGAAGCTTTCTTT | CASSLGVEWTEAFF | . | . | TRBJ1-1 | TRBV9
TGTGCCAGCAGCTCCGGACAGGGATCCGGGGAGACCCAGTACTTC | CASSSGQGSGETQYF | TRBD1 | . | TRBJ2-5 | TRBV7-3
TGTGCCAGTAGTCTCGGGGTCACTGAAGCTTTCTTT | CASSLGVTEAFF | . | many | TRBJ1-1 | TRBV19
TGTGCCAGCAGCCTAGACAGGGGCACCATATATTTT | CASSLDRGTIYF | TRBD1 | . | TRBJ1-3 | TRBV28
TGTGCCACCAGCAGAGACCCTGGCGGACGGGAGACCCAGTACTTC | CATSRDPGGRETQYF | . | . | TRBJ2-5 | TRBV15
TGTGCCAGCAGCTTAGAGGGTGGGGCGCAGTATTTT | CASSLEGGAQYF | . | medium-sized | TRBJ2-3 | TRBV11-3
TGTGCCAGCAGTTACTCCCGACATGGCGAGCAGTACTTC | CASSYSRHGEQYF | . | . | TRBJ2-7 | TRBV6-6
TGTGCCAGCAGCGTAGCGACCGGGACGAGGTATGAAAAACTGTTTTTT | CASSVATGTRYEKLFF | . | . | TRBJ1-4 | TRBV9
TGTGCCAGCAGCATAATGACCGGGGAGCTGTTTTTT | CASSIMTGELFF | . | many | TRBJ2-2 | TRBV7-6
TGTGCCAGCAGCCAACCGGGACGCCACGAAGCTTTCTTT | CASSQPGRHEAFF | . | . | TRBJ1-1 | TRBV3-1/TRBV3-2
TGTGCCAGCAGTTTGGGGGCTGGGTACGAGCAGTACTTC | CASSLGAGYEQYF | . | . | TRBJ2-7 | TRBV28
TGTGCCAGCTCACTGGACACCTTTAACTATGGCTACACCTTC | CASSLDTFNYGYTF | . | . | TRBJ1-2 | TRBV18
TGTGCCAGCTTTATGAACACTGAAGCTTTCTTT | CASFMNTEAFF | . | . | TRBJ1-1 | TRBV6-5
TGTGCCAGCAGTCTCCGGGACAGATCCTACAATGAGCAGTTCTTC | CASSLRDRSYNEQFF | TRBD1 | . | TRBJ2-1 | TRBV3-1/TRBV3-2
TGTGCCAGCTCACTCGGGACAGGAGATGAAAAACTGTTTTTT | CASSLGTGDEKLFF | TRBD1 | once | TRBJ1-4 | TRBV18
TGTGCCAGCAGCCTACAGGGGGCGAACACTGAAGCTTTCTTT | CASSLQGANTEAFF | TRBD1 | once | TRBJ1-1 | TRBV6-5
TGTGCCAGCAGTGGCGACCTACCGGGACTAGCGTCAACGTCAGATAATGAGCAGTTCTTC | CASSGDLPGLASTSDNEQFF | . | . | TRBJ2-1 | TRBV12-1
TGTGCCAGCAGTTTACAGGGCTCCTATAATTCACCCCTCCACTTT | CASSLQGSYNSPLHF | . | few | TRBJ1-6 | TRBV6-6
TGTGCCAGCAGCACCTGGACTGCGAACAATGAGCAGTTCTTC | CASSTWTANNEQFF | . | . | TRBJ2-1 | TRBV7-9
TGTGCCACCAGCAGAGATGTCGAGGATAGGCAGCCCCAGCATTTT | CATSRDVEDRQPQHF | . | . | TRBJ1-5 | TRBV15
TGTGCCAGCAGTAAACCGCAGGGTGGATACAACATTCAGTACTTC | CASSKPQGGYNIQYF | . | . | TRBJ2-4 | TRBV25-1
TGTGCCAGCAGCAGTACCTATTCACCCCTCCACTTT | CASSSTYSPLHF | . | . | TRBJ1-6 | TRBV6-5
TGCGCCAGCAGCCCGGGACAGGGAGAAGGCTACACCTTC | CASSPGQGEGYTF | TRBD1 | . | TRBJ1-2 | TRBV5-1